One and the same sample provided the 25 T cell receptor beta chains below, sequenced in a study of blood T cell repertoires in COVID-19. Clones were read by immunoSEQ multiplex PCR, and TCRdb kept only the in-frame ones, dropping some. The data hold under 300,000 clones, with nearly 90% observed a single time. Sample: peripheral blood. These receptors were taken from a woman aged 55-69 years with COVID-19, enrolled during active disease.

This clone showed up just once. The chain joins TRBV14 to TRBJ1-2; TRBD1 might be the D (5 bases). Germline CDR1 SGHDN, CDR2 FVKESK. The V gene lost 4 bases and the J gene lost 8 bases, with 20 bases spanning the gap. This CDR3 has 15 residues. This CDR3 reads CASSPRPGSNEGYTF. The DNA for the CDR3 is TGTGCCAGCAGCCCTCGACCAGGGTCGAATGAAGGCTACACCTTC.

CDR3 bases: TGTGCCAGCAGCTTGGGTCAGGGCGCAGGTTACGAGCAGTACTTC. Translating it yields CASSLGQGAGYEQYF. The V call is TRBV5-4, the J call TRBJ2-7; a possible D gene is TRBD1 (5 bases). The V end lost 0 bases, the J end lost 4 bases, and 14 bases lay between the germline ends. The germline V gene encodes CDR1 SGHNT and CDR2 YYREEE (reference sequence). There are 15 residues in the CDR3.

This chain connects TRBV7-2 to TRBJ2-2; 7 bases match TRBD2. Germline assignment: CDR1 SGHTA and CDR2 FQGNSA. Losses at the gene ends were 5 bases for V and 5 bases for J; bases not matched to a gene: 8. The CDR3 has 15 amino acids. In nucleotides, the CDR3 is TGTGCCAGCAGCATCAGGGCGGGGGAAACCGGGGAGCTGTTTTTT. Translation gives CASSIRAGETGELFF. Supplemented by reference TRBV7-2 and TRBJ2-2, the full variable domain reads GAGVSQSPSNKVTEKGKDVELRCDPISGHTALYWYRQSLGQGLEFLIYFQGNSAPDKSGLPSDRFSAERTGGSVSTLTIQRTQQEDSAVYLCASSIRAGETGELFFGEGSRLTVL.

V is TRBV11-3 and J is TRBJ2-1; 9 bases match TRBD2. Trimming cost V 5 bases and J 9 bases; bases outside gene matches: 8. The CDR3 spans 14 residues. CDR1 is SGHNT and CDR2 is YENEEA in the germline V gene. The CDR3 DNA follows: TGTGCCAGCAGCGCGCGGGGGGGCCAGGGTGAGCAGTTCTTC. Protein product: CASSARGGQGEQFF.

V is TRBV15 and J is TRBJ2-7; 9 positions agree with TRBD1. The germline V gene encodes CDR1 LNHNV and CDR2 YYDKDF (reference sequence). V dropped 5 bases and J dropped 4; count of bases not matched to a gene: 6. This CDR3 contains 14 residues. CDR3 loop: CATSEGQGGYEQYF. DNA of the CDR3: TGTGCCACCAGCGAGGGACAGGGAGGGTACGAGCAGTACTTC.

V and J are TRBV7-3 and TRBJ1-1, with D unresolved. Germline CDR1 is SGHTA and CDR2 is FQGTGA. Trimming cost V 5 bases and J 4 bases, with 11 bases left between them. This CDR3 is built from 13 residues. DNA of the CDR3: TGTGCCAGCAGCATTCTCGGGGTCACTGAAGCTTTCTTT. Translation: CASSILGVTEAFF.

The rearrangement uses TRBV7-8 and TRBJ1-2; perhaps TRBD1 as D (5 bases). Germline CDR1 and CDR2: SGHVS and FQNEAQ. The CDR3 consists of 12 residues. V was pared by 5 bases and J by 4 bases, with 8 bases between. The CDR3 DNA sequence: TGTGCCAGCAGCCGAGACAGCTATGGCTACACCTTC. It codes for CASSRDSYGYTF.

This chain uses TRBV27 with TRBJ2-7, with a possible D match to TRBD1 (5 bases). Trimming took off 6 bases at V and 7 bases at J, with 16 bases between the two ends. Germline CDR1 MNHEY, CDR2 SMNVEV (reference sequence). This CDR3 is built from 13 residues. CDR3 sequence: CASSALQDREQYF. The CDR3, as DNA: TGTGCCAGCAGCGCCTTACAGGACCGGGAGCAGTACTTC.

The chain couples TRBV10-2 to TRBJ1-5; 8 positions agree with TRBD1. V lost 4 bases to trimming and J lost 9 bases; unmatched junction nucleotides: 5. Germline lookup yields CDR1 WSHSY and CDR2 SAAADI. This CDR3 is built from 13 residues. The CDR3 DNA reads as TGCGCCAGCAGTGGACAGGGGATGGGGCCCCAGCATTTT. Its protein is CASSGQGMGPQHF.

V usage is TRBV6-2 or TRBV6-3 and J usage is TRBJ1-2; D is perhaps TRBD1 (6 bases). The CDR3 totals 12 residues. The V and J ends lost 5 bases and 7 bases respectively, with 11 bases between them. From germline, CDR1 is MNHEY and CDR2 SVGEGT. DNA for the CDR3: TGTGCCAGCAGTCTACAGGGCTTTGGCTACACCTTC. This sequence encodes CASSLQGFGYTF.

The chain couples TRBV9 to TRBJ1-1; 8 bases are a match to TRBD1. V dropped 5 bases and J dropped 3; count of bases not matched to a gene: 9. CDR1 is SGDLS, CDR2 YYNGEE, per germline. This CDR3 contains 15 residues. The CDR3 DNA is TGTGCCAGCAGGAAAACAGGGGGTAGTTACACTGAAGCTTTCTTT. This encodes CASRKTGGSYTEAFF.

The rearrangement uses TRBV6-1 and TRBJ2-5; 8 bases fit TRBD2. Germline values: CDR1 MNHNS, CDR2 SASEGT. The CDR3 is 16 amino acids. V gave up 4 bases and J gave up 4 bases; unmatched junction bases: 11. For the CDR3, the DNA is TGTGCCAGCAGTGTACTTGGCGGGGGGCCGGTAGAGACCCAGTACTTC. It specifies CASSVLGGGPVETQYF.

The chain recombines TRBV15 with TRBJ1-1; 8 nucleotides align to TRBD1. The trim removed 0 bases at V and 3 bases at J, leaving 3 bases unmatched. This CDR3 has 15 residues. Germline-derived CDR1 and CDR2 are LNHNV and YYDKDF (reference sequence). The CDR3 bases are TGTGCCACCAGCAGAGACGACAGGGGAGACACTGAAGCTTTCTTT. Its translation: CATSRDDRGDTEAFF.

V and J are TRBV9 and TRBJ2-5; 8 bases match TRBD1. J was trimmed by 4 bases and V by 1 base; bases with no gene match: 6. The CDR3 extends over 15 amino acids. Germline CDR1 reads SGDLS; CDR2 reads YYNGEE. The CDR3 loop is CASSVSGQGRETQYF. The CDR3 DNA follows: TGTGCCAGCAGCGTAAGTGGACAGGGTAGAGAGACCCAGTACTTC. Combining the CDR3 with reference TRBV9 and TRBJ2-5 gives the whole variable domain DSGVTQTPKHLITATGQRVTLRCSPRSGDLSVYWYQQSLDQGLQFLIQYYNGEERAKGNILERFSAQQFPDLHSELNLSSLELGDSALYFCASSVSGQGRETQYFGPGTRLLVL.

The chain links TRBV4-2 to TRBJ1-5; TRBD1 matches 8 bases. CDR3 length: 15 residues. J was trimmed by 5 bases and V by 1 base; bases with no gene match: 4. Germline loops: CDR1 LGHNA, CDR2 YNFKEQ. The CDR3 loop is CASSQVDRGDQPQHF. The CDR3 DNA reads as TGTGCCAGCAGCCAAGTTGACAGGGGTGATCAGCCCCAGCATTTT.

The V gene is TRBV6-2 or TRBV6-3, the J gene TRBJ1-5, with 7 bases aligning to TRBD1. The CDR3 length is 18 residues. Germline-derived CDR1 and CDR2 are MNHEY and SVGEGT. The junction had 14 bases not matched to a gene; V was cut back by 4 bases and J by 2 bases. The CDR3 sequence: CASSFDSGAGTGNQPQHF. The CDR3 region has the DNA TGTGCCAGCAGTTTCGACTCGGGGGCAGGGACAGGCAATCAGCCCCAGCATTTT.

CDR3 nucleotide sequence: TGTGCCAGTAGAGGAGGAACGGGACAGTACACTGAAGCTTTCTTT. It encodes CASRGGTGQYTEAFF. The chain carries TRBV19 and TRBJ1-1; 7 bases map to TRBD1. V was clipped by 6 bases and J by 3 bases; unmatched bases: 10. The CDR3 contains 15 residues. CDR1 and CDR2 from the germline V gene are LNHDA and SQIVND (reference sequence).

The CDR3 nucleotides are TGCGCCAGCAGCCCGGACAGGGGTGGCTACGAGCAGTACTTC. Translating gives CASSPDRGGYEQYF. This chain uses TRBV5-1 with TRBJ2-7, with 9 bases fitting TRBD1. The CDR3 has 14 amino acids. From germline, CDR1 is SGHRS and CDR2 YFSETQ. V was pared by 4 bases and J by 3 bases, with 5 bases of the junction left unmatched.

This chain links TRBV4-3 with TRBJ1-5, with D perhaps matching TRBD1 (5 bases). The CDR3 is made up of 17 amino acids. CDR1 and CDR2 from the germline V gene are LGHNA and YSLEER. Trimming left V 1 base short and J 0 bases short, with 13 bases between. As DNA, the CDR3 is TGCGCCAGCAGCCAAGGGACGGACACCTATAGCAATCAGCCCCAGCATTTT. It specifies CASSQGTDTYSNQPQHF.

V gene TRBV6-2 or TRBV6-3 combines with J gene TRBJ1-5; D perhaps matches TRBD1 (6 bases). Germline V gene sequence: CDR1 MNHEY, CDR2 SVGEGT. CDR3 length: 14 amino acids. The V end lost 5 bases, the J end lost 5 bases, and 13 bases lay between the germline ends. CDR3 in amino acids: CASSTQGYYQPQHF. Written as DNA, the CDR3 is TGTGCCAGCAGTACTCAGGGGTACTATCAGCCCCAGCATTTT.

The V call is TRBV6-6, the J call TRBJ1-1; D ambiguous. Trimming took 3 bases from V and 7 from J, leaving 9 bases between them. Germline-derived CDR1 and CDR2 are MNHNY and SVGAGI (reference sequence). This CDR3 comprises 12 residues. The chain's CDR3 is CASSYTEIEAFF. The CDR3 coding sequence is TGTGCCAGCAGTTATACAGAAATTGAAGCTTTCTTT.

The table lists this clone with a count of one. The chain uses TRBV7-8 and TRBJ2-1; D possibly corresponds to TRBD2 (5 bases). Trimming left V 1 base short and J 7 bases short, with 11 bases between. The CDR3 runs to 14 residues. CDR1 and CDR2 from the germline V gene are SGHVS and FQNEAQ. The CDR3 DNA is TGTGCCAGCAGCTTAGGAACCATAGCGAATGAGCAGTTCTTC. It translates to CASSLGTIANEQFF.

This chain joins TRBV2 and TRBJ1-5; D is perhaps TRBD1 (5 bases). V dropped 6 bases and J dropped 6 bases, with 12 bases sitting between them. CDR3 length equals 13 residues. The V gene's germline CDR1 is SNHLY and CDR2 FYNNEI. As DNA, the CDR3 is TGTGCCAGCAGGTGGGGGGAGGCTCAGCCCCAGCATTTT. This gives the protein CASRWGEAQPQHF.

The J gene is TRBJ2-7, the V gene TRBV6-6; perhaps TRBD2 as D (5 bases). Looked up from germline, CDR1 is MNHNY and CDR2 is SVGAGI (reference sequence). This CDR3 region has 14 residues. V gave up 0 bases and J gave up 2 bases, with 8 bases separating them. The CDR3 DNA reads as TGTGCCAGCAGTTACTCAGGACTCCCCTACGAGCAGTACTTC. Translated: CASSYSGLPYEQYF.

The chain recombines TRBV18 with TRBJ1-2; 8 bases align to TRBD1. This CDR3 contains 15 residues. The J segment lost 8 bases and the V segment lost 6 bases, leaving 14 bases of the junction unmatched. The germline V gene encodes CDR1 KGHSH and CDR2 LQKENI. The CDR3 sequence is CASSPGQGSMGGYTF. The CDR3 DNA is TGTGCCAGCTCGCCTGGACAGGGCTCCATGGGAGGCTACACCTTC.